The 22 T cell receptor beta chains below come from one sample, sequenced in a study of prognosis after radiotherapy for stage I lung cancer. Amplification of TCR beta CDR3 from genomic DNA used two-round multiplex PCR. Round one of PCR was performed, and it used primers specific to each TRBV and TRBJ gene. Via MiXCR, TCRdb re-called the multiplex PCR reads, giving one row per CDR3 protein. This table has 30,000 to 40,000 distinct CDR3 sequences, around a third appearing once. The material sequenced was PBMCs, taken before or after stereotactic body radiation therapy (not recorded which). The receptors derive from a donor aged 50 or older with non-small cell lung cancer.

This clonotype showed up many times. This chain links TRBV12-3 or TRBV12-4 with TRBJ2-7, with D unresolved. The CDR3 runs to 13 residues. V was shortened by 1 base and J by 6 bases, with 10 bases between the two germline ends. Here the CDR3 reads CASSLGLPAEQYF. CDR3 sequence (DNA): TGTGCCAGCAGTTTAGGGCTCCCGGCCGAGCAGTACTTC.

This chain connects TRBV4-3 to TRBJ1-1, with no clear D. Germline V CDR1 and CDR2: LGHNA, YSLEER. This CDR3 has 14 residues. V lost 2 bases and J 10 bases, leaving 17 bases between the germline ends. The CDR3 DNA reads TGCGCCAGCAGCCAATATAGCGGATCTGGTGGAGCTTTCTTT. It translates to CASSQYSGSGGAFF.

This clonotype occurred many times. The chain has TRBV30 and TRBJ2-5; either TRBD1 or TRBD2 may fit D (7 bases each). The CDR3 has 15 amino acids. The germline CDR1 and CDR2 sequences are GTSNPN and SVGIG (reference sequence). The ends were cut back, 2 bases at V and 4 bases at J, with 17 bases in the middle. This CDR3 is CAWSTWGRGGETQYF. CDR3 nucleotide sequence: TGTGCCTGGAGTACCTGGGGCAGGGGGGGAGAGACCCAGTACTTC.

Ten or more counts support this clonotype. The chain is built from TRBV10-2 and TRBJ2-1, with 9 bases that match TRBD2. With V trimmed by 4 bases and J by 7 bases, 8 bases remained unmatched. Looked up from germline, CDR1 is WSHSY and CDR2 is SAAADI. The CDR3 sequence is 15 residues long. The chain's CDR3 is CASSVGAGGSNEQFF. The CDR3 DNA is TGCGCCAGCAGTGTGGGAGCGGGGGGATCGAATGAGCAGTTCTTC.

This clonotype was counted between two and nine times. One end of the junction is discordant with germline, which a read error may explain. This rearrangement joins TRBV7-3 to TRBJ2-2; 10 positions agree with TRBD2. The CDR3 is made up of 18 amino acids. Germline V lookup: CDR1 SGHTA, CDR2 FQGTGA. The CDR3, as DNA: TGTGCCAGCAGCTTAATCGGGGTAGCGGGGGGCCGGACCGGGGAGCTCTTTTTT. Translating gives CASSLIGVAGGRTGELFF.

This clonotype was recorded at least ten times. The rearrangement links TRBV6-1 to TRBJ1-1; D gene ambiguous. The length of the CDR3 is 14 residues. Germline loops: CDR1 MNHNS, CDR2 SASEGT. V lost 6 bases and J lost 6, with 17 bases in between. CDR3 sequence reads: CASSHNAGVPEAFF. In DNA form, the CDR3 reads TGTGCCAGCAGCCACAACGCCGGGGTCCCTGAAGCTTTCTTT.

Points on this clonotype: A much larger clone sits a single nucleotide away, making a read error possible. J is TRBJ1-2 and V is TRBV20-1; D remains unclear. The CDR3 runs to 14 residues. Germline V gives CDR1 DFQATT, CDR2 SNEGSKA (reference sequence). In DNA, the CDR3 is TGCAGTGCTACAATGACCGAAATCGCCTATGGCCACACCTTC. Translating it yields CSATMTEIAYGHTF.

This clonotype has at least ten counts. The chain couples TRBV18 to TRBJ2-3; TRBD1 or TRBD2 may be the D gene (7 bases each). The CDR3 length is 15 residues. Germline V lookup: CDR1 KGHSH, CDR2 LQKENI. V dropped 5 bases and J dropped 2 bases, with 14 bases sitting between them. Here the CDR3 reads CASSDREGVTDTQYF. CDR3 in DNA: TGTGCCAGCTCAGACAGGGAGGGGGTCACAGATACGCAGTATTTT.

J is TRBJ2-3 and V is TRBV11-2; the D is unclear. There are 15 residues in the CDR3. Germline V gene lookup returns CDR1 SGHAT and CDR2 FQNNGV. Trimming stripped 3 bases from V and 10 bases from J, with 20 bases between. The CDR3 region is CASSLTGTLEIAQYF. The CDR3 DNA sequence: TGTGCCAGCAGCTTGACCGGCACCTTAGAGATTGCGCAGTATTTT. The variable domain in full, completed from reference TRBV11-2 and TRBJ2-3, reads EAGVAQSPRYKIIEKRQSVAFWCNPISGHATLYWYQQILGQGPKLLIQFQNNGVVDDSQLPKDRFSAERLKGVDSTLKIQPAKLEDSAVYLCASSLTGTLEIAQYFGPGTRLTVL.

This clonotype was found many times. V gene TRBV6-2 or TRBV6-3 combines with J gene TRBJ1-5; 11 bases match TRBD1. The J segment lost 7 bases and the V segment lost 1 base, leaving 3 bases of the junction unmatched. CDR3 length equals 15 residues. The germline V gene encodes CDR1 MNHEY and CDR2 SVGEGT. The CDR3 is CASSYLGQGGQPQHF. CDR3 bases: TGTGCCAGCAGTTACTTGGGACAGGGGGGCCAGCCCCAGCATTTT.

This clonotype has at least ten counts. The genes are TRBV18 and TRBJ2-7; 7 bases line up with TRBD1. This CDR3 spans 13 amino acids. The ends lost 2 bases at V and 6 bases at J; junction bases unmatched: 4. Per germline, CDR1 KGHSH and CDR2 LQKENI. CDR3 residues: CASSPENRGEQYF. The CDR3 region has the DNA TGTGCCAGCTCACCAGAAAACAGGGGCGAGCAGTACTTC. The full variable domain, in which reference TRBV18 and TRBJ2-7 provide the parts outside the CDR3, is NAGVMQNPRHLVRRRGQEARLRCSPMKGHSHVYWYRQLPEEGLKFMVYLQKENIIDESGMPKERFSAEFPKEGPSILRIQQVVRGDSAAYFCASSPENRGEQYFGPGTRLTVT.

This clonotype was seen at least ten times. As DNA, the CDR3 is TGTGCCTGGAGGGGACGGGGGGGCGAATTCGGGTCCGAGCAGTACTTC. It specifies CAWRGRGGEFGSEQYF. This chain joins TRBV30 and TRBJ2-7; 8 nucleotides line up with TRBD2. This CDR3 spans 16 amino acids. Per germline, CDR1 GTSNPN and CDR2 SVGIG (reference sequence). The J segment lost 6 bases and the V segment lost 3 bases, leaving 16 bases of the junction unmatched.

This clonotype was seen repeatedly, ten times or more. V gene TRBV7-9 combines with J gene TRBJ2-1, with 11 bases that match TRBD1. The V and J ends lost 5 bases and 3 bases, in that order; junction bases with no gene match: 9. This CDR3 region has 17 residues. The V gene's germline CDR1 is SEHNR and CDR2 FQNEAQ (reference sequence). The CDR3 nucleotides read TGTGCCAGCAGCCAACCCCCGGGACAGGGGGACTACAATGAGCAGTTCTTC. It codes for CASSQPPGQGDYNEQFF.

The genes are TRBV20-1 and TRBJ2-1; TRBD2 matches at 8 bases. Germline assignment: CDR1 DFQATT and CDR2 SNEGSKA (reference sequence). This CDR3 region has 16 residues. V was pared by 0 bases and J by 6 bases, with 10 bases of the junction left unmatched. The CDR3 region is CSARDYEAGDSNEQFF. The CDR3 DNA reads TGCAGTGCTAGAGATTACGAAGCGGGAGATAGCAATGAGCAGTTCTTC.

A word on this clonotype: Germline and junction disagree at one end, which may indicate a read error. The rearrangement uses TRBV6-2 or TRBV6-3 and TRBJ1-2, with D tentatively TRBD1 (5 bases). The CDR3 is 17 residues long. CDR1 and CDR2 from the germline V gene are MNHEY and SVGEGT. This CDR3 is CASHSRGRDIWNYGHTF. The CDR3 region has the DNA TGTGCCAGCCACTCGCGGGGCAGGGATATTTGGAACTATGGCCACACCTTC.

The chain couples TRBV30 to TRBJ1-4; 7 bases map to TRBD1. Germline V gene lookup returns CDR1 GTSNPN and CDR2 SVGIG (reference sequence). This CDR3 contains 19 residues. Trimming removed 3 bases from V and 0 bases from J; junction bases left unmatched: 16. CDR3 DNA sequence: TGTGCCTGGAGGGACTGTCCGGGACAGAAACACCCAACTAATGAAAAACTGTTTTTT. Encoded protein: CAWRDCPGQKHPTNEKLFF.

This clonotype was observed many times. This may be a read error: a much more frequent sequence differs by one nucleotide. The chain joins TRBV5-1 to TRBJ2-7; TRBD1 agrees at 8 bases. The CDR3 contains 15 residues. Germline V lookup: CDR1 SGHRS, CDR2 YFSETQ. Trimming at V came to 7 bases and at J to 3 bases, leaving 12 bases not matched to a gene. The CDR3 DNA follows: TGCGCCAGCGGCTCCCGGACAGGGTCTGACTACGAGCAGTACTTC. This sequence encodes CASGSRTGSDYEQYF.

This clonotype was seen many times. This sequence joins TRBV5-1 and TRBJ1-1; 9 bases are shared with TRBD1. Trimming cost V 3 bases and J 4 bases; bases outside gene matches: 4. CDR3 length: 14 amino acids. The germline gives CDR1 SGHRS, CDR2 YFSETQ. The CDR3 DNA reads as TGCGCCAGCAGCTATGGACAGGGGACCACTGAAGCTTTCTTT. This sequence encodes CASSYGQGTTEAFF.

This clonotype was seen at least ten times. The chain carries TRBV19 and TRBJ2-6; D ambiguous. Germline CDR1 and CDR2: LNHDA and SQIVND (reference sequence). Deletions cut 3 bases from V and 3 bases from J, with 6 bases between. The CDR3 is 14 amino acids. The CDR3 region is CASSMVSGANVLTF. The CDR3 DNA reads as TGTGCCAGTAGTATGGTCAGTGGGGCCAACGTCCTGACTTTC.

Regarding this clonotype: One end of the junction is discordant with germline, which a read error may explain. V and J are TRBV19 and TRBJ2-2, with D perhaps matching TRBD1 or TRBD2 (5 bases each). CDR3 length equals 16 residues. Germline assignment: CDR1 LNHDA and CDR2 SQIVND (reference sequence). The CDR3 DNA sequence: TGTGTCAGTAGTATCACCGGGACGGGGAAGACCGGGGAGCTGTTTTTT. This encodes CVSSITGTGKTGELFF.

There are many counts of this clonotype. This chain uses TRBV19 with TRBJ1-1; TRBD1 is a possible D gene (5 bases). Trimming took off 5 bases at V and 7 bases at J, with 20 bases between the two ends. The CDR3 is 15 residues long. In germline, CDR1 is LNHDA, CDR2 SQIVND (reference sequence). The CDR3 protein is CASSSKTEWSGEAFF. The CDR3 region has the DNA TGTGCCAGTAGTTCTAAGACAGAATGGTCGGGTGAAGCTTTCTTT.

This clonotype came up many times. This sequence joins TRBV7-8 and TRBJ2-1, with D maybe TRBD2 (6 bases). The CDR3 sequence is 18 residues long. Looked up from germline, CDR1 is SGHVS and CDR2 is FQNEAQ. The V end lost 1 base, the J end lost 0 bases, and 16 bases lay between the germline ends. CDR3 residues: CASSLVGRWRGSYNEQFF. As DNA, the CDR3 is TGTGCCAGCAGCTTAGTCGGTCGCTGGCGGGGCTCCTACAATGAGCAGTTCTTC. Based on the CDR3 plus reference TRBV7-8 and TRBJ2-1, the full variable domain is GAGVSQSPRYKVAKRGQDVALRCDPISGHVSLFWYQQALGQGPEFLTYFQNEAQLDKSGLPSDRFFAERPEGSVSTLKIQRTQQEDSAVYLCASSLVGRWRGSYNEQFFGPGTRLTVL.